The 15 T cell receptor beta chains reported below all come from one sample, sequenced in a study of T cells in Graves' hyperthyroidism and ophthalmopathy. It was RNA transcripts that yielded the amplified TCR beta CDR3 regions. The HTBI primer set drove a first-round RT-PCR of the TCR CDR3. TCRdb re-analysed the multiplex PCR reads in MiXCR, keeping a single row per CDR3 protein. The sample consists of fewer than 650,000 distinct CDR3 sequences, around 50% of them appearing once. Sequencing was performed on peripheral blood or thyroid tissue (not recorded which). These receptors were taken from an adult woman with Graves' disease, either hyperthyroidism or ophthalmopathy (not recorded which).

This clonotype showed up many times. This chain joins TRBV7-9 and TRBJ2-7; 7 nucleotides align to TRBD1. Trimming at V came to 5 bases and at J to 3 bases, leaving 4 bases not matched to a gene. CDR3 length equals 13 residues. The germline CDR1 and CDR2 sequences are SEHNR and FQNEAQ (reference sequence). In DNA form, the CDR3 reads TGTGCCAGCAGCGCGGACAGGAACTACGAGCAGTACTTC. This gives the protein CASSADRNYEQYF.

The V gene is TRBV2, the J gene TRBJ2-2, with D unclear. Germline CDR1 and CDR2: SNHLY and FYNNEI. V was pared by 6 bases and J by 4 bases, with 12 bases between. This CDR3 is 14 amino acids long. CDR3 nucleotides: TGTGCCAGCAGCCGCAGCGCGAGCACCGGGGAGCTGTTTTTT. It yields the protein CASSRSASTGELFF.

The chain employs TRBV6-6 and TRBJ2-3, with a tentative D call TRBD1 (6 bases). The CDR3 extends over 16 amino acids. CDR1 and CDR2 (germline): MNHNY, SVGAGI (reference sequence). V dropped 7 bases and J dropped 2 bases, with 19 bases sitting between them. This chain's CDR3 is CASNVLGARHTDTQYF. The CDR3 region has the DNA TGTGCCAGCAACGTTCTGGGGGCAAGACACACAGATACGCAGTATTTT.

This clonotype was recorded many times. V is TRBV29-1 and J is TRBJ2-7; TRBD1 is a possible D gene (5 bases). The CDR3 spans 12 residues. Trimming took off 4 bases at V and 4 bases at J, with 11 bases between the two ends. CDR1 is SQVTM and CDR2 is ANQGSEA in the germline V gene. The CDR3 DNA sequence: TGCAGCGTTGGGACATACGCGTACGAGCAGTACTTC. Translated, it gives CSVGTYAYEQYF.

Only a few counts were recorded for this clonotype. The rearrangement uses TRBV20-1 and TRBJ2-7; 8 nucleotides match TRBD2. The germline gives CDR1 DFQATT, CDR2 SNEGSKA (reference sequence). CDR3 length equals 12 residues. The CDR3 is CRLSGSSYEQYF. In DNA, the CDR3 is TGCAGACTAAGCGGGAGCTCCTACGAGCAGTACTTC.

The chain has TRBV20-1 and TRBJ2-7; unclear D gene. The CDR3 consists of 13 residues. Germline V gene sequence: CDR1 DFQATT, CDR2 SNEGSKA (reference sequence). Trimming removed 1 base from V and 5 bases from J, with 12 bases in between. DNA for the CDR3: TGCAGTGCTAGAGTTGGTACTGTGCACGAGCAGTACTTC. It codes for CSARVGTVHEQYF.

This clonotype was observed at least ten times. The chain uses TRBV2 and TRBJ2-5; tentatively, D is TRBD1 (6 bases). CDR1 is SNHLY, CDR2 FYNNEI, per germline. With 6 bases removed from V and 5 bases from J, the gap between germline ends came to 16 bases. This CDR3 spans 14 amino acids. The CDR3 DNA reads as TGTGCCAGCAGCTCCGGAACAGGGATTGAGACCCAGTACTTC. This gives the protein CASSSGTGIETQYF. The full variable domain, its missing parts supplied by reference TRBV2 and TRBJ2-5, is EPEVTQTPSHQVTQMGQEVILRCVPISNHLYFYWYRQILGQKVEFLVSFYNNEISEKSEIFDDQFSVERPDGSNFTLKIRSTKLEDSAMYFCASSSGTGIETQYFGPGTRLLVL.

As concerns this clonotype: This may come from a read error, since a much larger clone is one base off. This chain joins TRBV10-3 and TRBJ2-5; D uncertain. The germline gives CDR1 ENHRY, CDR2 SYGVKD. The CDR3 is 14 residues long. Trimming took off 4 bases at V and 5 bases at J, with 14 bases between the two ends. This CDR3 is CAISGFKGLETQYF. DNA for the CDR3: TGTGCCATCAGTGGGTTCAAAGGGTTGGAGACCCAGTACTTC.

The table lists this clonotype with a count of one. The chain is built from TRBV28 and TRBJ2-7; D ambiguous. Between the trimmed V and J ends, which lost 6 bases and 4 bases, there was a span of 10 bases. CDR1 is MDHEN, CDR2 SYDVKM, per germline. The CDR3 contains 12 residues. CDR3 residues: CASSRRTYEQYF. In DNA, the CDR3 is TGTGCCAGCAGCCGCCGGACGTACGAGCAGTACTTC.

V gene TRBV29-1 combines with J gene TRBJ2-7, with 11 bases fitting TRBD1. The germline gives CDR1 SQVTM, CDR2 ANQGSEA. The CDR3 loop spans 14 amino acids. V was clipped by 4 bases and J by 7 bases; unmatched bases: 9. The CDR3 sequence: CSVAPGTGGREQYF. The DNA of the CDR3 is TGCAGCGTTGCCCCCGGGACAGGGGGTCGTGAGCAGTACTTC.

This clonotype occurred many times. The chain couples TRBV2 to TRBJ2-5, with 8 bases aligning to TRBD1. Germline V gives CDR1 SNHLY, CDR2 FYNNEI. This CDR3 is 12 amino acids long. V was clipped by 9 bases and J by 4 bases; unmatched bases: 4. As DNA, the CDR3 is TGTGCCAGGAGGACAGGGCGAGAGACCCAGTACTTC. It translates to CARRTGRETQYF.

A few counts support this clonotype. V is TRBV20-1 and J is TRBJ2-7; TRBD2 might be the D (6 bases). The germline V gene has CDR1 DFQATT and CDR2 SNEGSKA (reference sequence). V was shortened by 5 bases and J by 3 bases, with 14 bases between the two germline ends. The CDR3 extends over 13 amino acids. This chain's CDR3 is CSARRDSIYEQYF. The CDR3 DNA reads TGCAGTGCTCGCCGGGACTCGATCTACGAGCAGTACTTC.

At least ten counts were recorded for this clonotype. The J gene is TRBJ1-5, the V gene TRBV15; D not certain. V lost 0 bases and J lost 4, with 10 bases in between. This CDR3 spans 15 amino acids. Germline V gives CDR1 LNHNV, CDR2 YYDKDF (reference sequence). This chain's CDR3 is CATSRDSLGNQPQHF. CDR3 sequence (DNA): TGTGCCACCAGCAGAGACTCACTCGGGAATCAGCCCCAGCATTTT.

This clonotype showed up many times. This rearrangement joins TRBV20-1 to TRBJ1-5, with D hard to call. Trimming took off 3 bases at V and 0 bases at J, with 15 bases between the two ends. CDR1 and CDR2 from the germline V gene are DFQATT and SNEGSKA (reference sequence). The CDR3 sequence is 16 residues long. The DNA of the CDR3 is TGCAGTGCTAGTAGCGCAGAGTTACATAGCAATCAGCCCCAGCATTTT. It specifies CSASSAELHSNQPQHF.

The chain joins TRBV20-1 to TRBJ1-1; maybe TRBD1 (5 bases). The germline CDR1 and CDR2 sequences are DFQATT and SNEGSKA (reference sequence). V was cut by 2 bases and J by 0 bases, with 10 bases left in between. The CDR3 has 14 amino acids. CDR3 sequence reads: CSARTGTLNTEAFF. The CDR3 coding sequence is TGCAGTGCTAGAACCGGGACCCTGAACACTGAAGCTTTCTTT.